The 13 T cell receptor beta chains below come from one sample, sequenced in a study of cytotoxic CD8 clonotypes in ibrutinib-treated CLL (dated by TCRdb to the early 2020s). The time point label of this sample denotes: eleven to twelve months on ibrutinib. Receptors were amplified or captured by the immunoSEQ multiplex PCR assay. Entries here come from immuneACCESS through TCRdb and include only in-frame sequences with V and J called. Some clones fail to appear in such tables; in the studies checked, an unresolved V gene covers under half of the shortfall, and the cause of the remainder is unknown. This sample holds some 50,000 clones; about two thirds were observed only once. Clones ranked in the top ten supply about 13% of the sample. The sample here was PBMCs, taken after 12 months of ibrutinib treatment. All receptors come from a human donor with chronic lymphocytic leukemia.

The chain combines TRBV7-9 with TRBJ2-3; D gene unclear. Germline V gene sequence: CDR1 SEHNR, CDR2 FQNEAQ (reference sequence). The length of the CDR3 is 12 residues. V was shortened by 1 base and J by 5 bases, with 4 bases between the two germline ends. CDR3 protein: CASSLVRDTQYF. CDR3 coding DNA: TGTGCCAGCAGCTTAGTGAGAGATACGCAGTATTTT.

Only one count was recorded for this clone. The CDR3 is CASSLRGPNTGELFF. DNA of the CDR3: TGTGCCAGCAGCTTACGGGGACCAAACACCGGGGAGCTGTTTTTT. V gene TRBV7-6 combines with J gene TRBJ2-2; the D gene could be TRBD1 or TRBD2 (5 bases each). Trimming took 2 bases from V and 2 from J, leaving 9 bases between them. This CDR3 is 15 amino acids long. The V gene's germline CDR1 is SGHVS and CDR2 FNYEAQ. Supplemented by reference TRBV7-6 and TRBJ2-2, the full variable domain reads GAGVSQSPRYKVTKRGQDVALRCDPISGHVSLYWYRQALGQGPEFLTYFNYEAQQDKSGLPNDRFSAERPEGSISTLTIQRTEQRDSAMYRCASSLRGPNTGELFFGEGSRLTVL.

The V call is TRBV29-1, the J call TRBJ2-7, with 8 bases lining up with TRBD1. The CDR3 is 14 amino acids. J lost 3 bases, V lost 5 bases, and 9 bases had no gene match. Germline CDR1 reads SQVTM; CDR2 reads ANQGSEA. The CDR3 nucleotides are TGCAGCGTTTTGGACAGGGTAGTTTTCTACGAGCAGTACTTC. Its translation: CSVLDRVVFYEQYF.

This rearrangement joins TRBV19 to TRBJ1-2; maybe TRBD1 (6 bases). The CDR3 runs 15 residues. Germline V lookup: CDR1 LNHDA, CDR2 SQIVND (reference sequence). Trimming pared 3 bases from V and 7 bases from J, leaving 18 bases between. The CDR3 sequence is CASSMSFVGGSGYTF. CDR3 bases: TGTGCCAGTAGTATGTCCTTTGTAGGGGGGTCTGGCTACACCTTC.

The V call is TRBV7-3, the J call TRBJ2-5, with D unclear. Looked up from germline, CDR1 is SGHTA and CDR2 is FQGTGA. This CDR3 is built from 13 residues. The germline V and J ends were trimmed by 5 bases and 0 bases, with 7 bases remaining between them. The CDR3 reads CASSIHNQETQYF. For the CDR3, the DNA is TGTGCCAGCAGCATTCACAACCAAGAGACCCAGTACTTC.

The chain combines TRBV25-1 with TRBJ2-7, with a weak D call TRBD1 (5 bases). Germline loops: CDR1 MGHDK, CDR2 SYGVNS. V was shortened by 6 bases and J by 2 bases, with 20 bases between the two germline ends. This CDR3 contains 16 residues. CDR3 bases: TGTGCCAGCAGCCAGGGTGACTCGCAACCTGCCTACGAGCAGTACTTC. Protein: CASSQGDSQPAYEQYF.

The V and J genes are TRBV9 and TRBJ1-3; 7 bases align to TRBD1. With V trimmed by 0 bases and J by 0 bases, 6 bases remained unmatched. Germline V CDR1 and CDR2: SGDLS, YYNGEE. The CDR3 length is 17 residues. The CDR3 DNA follows: TGTGCCAGCAGCGTAGCCCCAACAGGGGACTCTGGAAACACCATATATTTT. It yields the protein CASSVAPTGDSGNTIYF.

This clone was detected once. CDR3 DNA: TGTGCCACCAGCAGAGAGGGTATAGGGAGAAGCATTGAAGCTTTCTTT. Protein sequence: CATSREGIGRSIEAFF. The chain is built from TRBV15 and TRBJ1-1; D uncertain. CDR3 length: 16 residues. Trimming pared 0 bases from V and 7 bases from J, leaving 18 bases between. CDR1 is LNHNV, CDR2 YYDKDF, per germline (reference sequence).

This sequence joins TRBV10-1 and TRBJ2-2; no clear D. The germline CDR1 and CDR2 sequences are WNHNN and SYGVQD (reference sequence). Trimming stripped 5 bases from V and 8 bases from J, with 24 bases between. This CDR3 comprises 17 residues. The CDR3 region is CASSPGLERSVAGELFF. CDR3 DNA sequence: TGCGCCAGCAGTCCTGGTCTGGAGAGGTCCGTCGCAGGGGAGCTGTTTTTT.

This clone was seen once. One end of the junction is discordant with germline, which a read error may explain. This sequence joins TRBV7-7 and TRBJ2-2; 9 positions agree with TRBD2. The CDR3 length is 15 residues. In germline, CDR1 is SSHAT, CDR2 FNYEAQ (reference sequence). The CDR3, as DNA: TGTGCTAGCAGCTTATTTGCTAGCGGGGCCGGGCGGCTGTTTTTT. Amino acid sequence: CASSLFASGAGRLFF.

CDR3 coding DNA: TGTGCTAGTGGTTGGGGGACAGGGGTTTCTATGGGCTACACCTTC. This translates into CASGWGTGVSMGYTF. J is TRBJ1-2 and V is TRBV12-5; TRBD1 matches 10 bases. In germline, CDR1 is LGHNT, CDR2 FRNRAP. This CDR3 has 15 residues. V dropped 4 bases and J dropped 8; count of bases not matched to a gene: 10.

The rearrangement links TRBV28 to TRBJ1-5; D is unclear. The CDR3 runs to 17 residues. V lost 2 bases and J lost 0, with 14 bases in between. Germline-derived CDR1 and CDR2 are MDHEN and SYDVKM. CDR3 DNA sequence: TGTGCCAGCAGTTTAAATGGCCACACAGATAGCAATCAGCCCCAGCATTTT. Translated, it gives CASSLNGHTDSNQPQHF. Together with reference TRBV28 and TRBJ1-5, the CDR3 gives the full variable domain: DVKVTQSSRYLVKRTGEKVFLECVQDMDHENMFWYRQDPGLGLRLIYFSYDVKMKEKGDIPEGYSVSREKKERFSLILESASTNQTSMYLCASSLNGHTDSNQPQHFGDGTRLSIL.

This clone was seen only once. J is TRBJ2-7 and V is TRBV6-5; D not resolved. The CDR3 consists of 12 residues. The germline gives CDR1 MNHEY, CDR2 SVGAGI. V was trimmed by 2 bases and J by 2 bases, leaving 4 bases between them. CDR3 nucleotides: TGTGCCAGCAGTTACGCTACCTACGAGCAGTACTTC. It yields the protein CASSYATYEQYF.